Each of the 24 T cell receptor beta chains below was sequenced from the same sample in a study of neurological immune-mediated disorders. TCRdb re-called the 5' RACE reads with MiXCR, one entry per CDR3 protein. The sample contains around 30,000 distinct CDR3 sequences, approximately 4% of which appear only once. Sequenced material: CD4+ T cells from blood. These receptor sequences come from a woman in her 40s in good health.

This clonotype appeared many times. This chain uses TRBV5-5 with TRBJ1-1; D gene uncertain. There are 12 residues in the CDR3. From germline, CDR1 is SGHKS and CDR2 YYEKEE (reference sequence). Deletions cut 6 bases from V and 1 base from J, with 7 bases between. The CDR3 sequence: CASNPSNTEAFF. The CDR3 DNA reads TGTGCCAGCAATCCCTCGAACACTGAAGCTTTCTTT.

This clonotype was counted at least ten times. The V call is TRBV6-1, the J call TRBJ2-5; weak D call: TRBD2 (5 bases). CDR1 and CDR2 from the germline V gene are MNHNS and SASEGT. With 4 bases removed from V and 1 base from J, the gap between germline ends came to 10 bases. This CDR3 has 14 residues. The CDR3 sequence: CASSGVGSQETQYF. The CDR3 DNA is TGTGCCAGCAGTGGGGTGGGGAGCCAAGAGACCCAGTACTTC.

This clonotype has a count of ten or more. The V and J genes are TRBV18 and TRBJ1-6, with 8 bases matching TRBD1. The CDR3 sequence is 14 residues long. Germline V gene data show CDR1 as KGHSH and CDR2 as LQKENI. V dropped 4 bases and J dropped 8; count of bases not matched to a gene: 4. The CDR3 loop is CASSLDRVHSPLHF. CDR3 sequence (DNA): TGTGCCAGCTCACTGGACAGGGTTCATTCACCCCTCCACTTT.

In this sample, this clonotype turned up many times. The genes are TRBV4-1 and TRBJ1-5; D remains ambiguous. The CDR3 loop spans 14 amino acids. Trimming took 1 base from V and 7 from J, leaving 11 bases between them. The V gene's germline CDR1 is MGHRA and CDR2 YSYEKL. The CDR3, as DNA: TGCGCCAGCAGCCAAGTTGGGGTAGGGCAGCCCCAGCATTTT. It specifies CASSQVGVGQPQHF.

There are many counts of this clonotype. The CDR3 spells CASSPDRSQPQHF. The DNA of the CDR3 is TGTGCCAGCTCACCCGACAGGAGTCAGCCCCAGCATTTT. The chain employs TRBV18 and TRBJ1-5; D possibly corresponds to TRBD1 (6 bases). The germline V gene has CDR1 KGHSH and CDR2 LQKENI. Trimming took 3 bases from V and 6 from J, leaving 9 bases between them. The CDR3 is 13 amino acids.

The genes are TRBV12-3 or TRBV12-4 and TRBJ2-7; 7 bases agree with TRBD1. The CDR3 contains 14 residues. With 5 bases clipped from V and 4 bases from J, the junction kept 8 bases outside the gene matches. The CDR3 sequence is CASSTPGQRYEQYF. Here the CDR3 DNA reads TGTGCCAGCAGTACCCCGGGACAGAGATACGAGCAGTACTTC.

This clonotype was picked up many times. The chain joins TRBV5-1 to TRBJ2-7, with 7 bases aligning to TRBD1. This CDR3 region has 13 residues. The germline gives CDR1 SGHRS, CDR2 YFSETQ. V shed 4 bases and J 5 bases; nucleotides not matched to a gene: 6. CDR3 bases: TGCGCCAGCAGCCCGACAGGGCCGAACGAGCAGTACTTC. Amino acids: CASSPTGPNEQYF.

This clonotype was counted ten times or more. The chain carries TRBV20-1 and TRBJ2-1; 9 bases align to TRBD2. The germline gives CDR1 DFQATT, CDR2 SNEGSKA (reference sequence). The CDR3 spans 15 residues. Trimming removed 3 bases from V and 4 bases from J; junction bases left unmatched: 7. CDR3 DNA sequence: TGCAGTGCTAGTGGACTAGCGCTTATTTACAATGAGCAGTTCTTC. It is translated as CSASGLALIYNEQFF.

Ten or more counts support this clonotype. J is TRBJ2-1 and V is TRBV9, with TRBD2 identical over 9 bases. Germline CDR1 reads SGDLS; CDR2 reads YYNGEE. The junction had 11 bases not matched to a gene; V was cut back by 4 bases and J by 6 bases. CDR3 length: 16 residues. CDR3 bases: TGTGCCAGCAGCTTGCTGACTAGCGGAGCGGGCAATGAGCAGTTCTTC. Protein sequence: CASSLLTSGAGNEQFF.

This clonotype was seen repeatedly, ten times or more. The chain uses TRBV6-1 and TRBJ1-5; no firm D call. The germline V gene encodes CDR1 MNHNS and CDR2 SASEGT. The germline V and J ends were trimmed by 6 bases and 4 bases, with 13 bases remaining between them. The CDR3 is 14 residues long. The CDR3 region has the DNA TGTGCCAGCAGCGAGTCCTGGGCAAATCAGCCCCAGCATTTT. Protein: CASSESWANQPQHF.

This clonotype was recorded many times. This rearrangement joins TRBV7-9 to TRBJ2-2, with D perhaps matching TRBD2 (5 bases). Germline V gives CDR1 SEHNR, CDR2 FQNEAQ (reference sequence). The V end lost 5 bases, the J end lost 3 bases, and 7 bases lay between the germline ends. This CDR3 region has 13 residues. CDR3 in DNA: TGTGCCAGCAGCCCCGGGGACACCGGGGAGCTGTTTTTT. This codes for CASSPGDTGELFF.

There are many counts of this clonotype. The V gene is TRBV27, the J gene TRBJ1-2; TRBD1 matches at 8 bases. This CDR3 has 12 amino acids. The ends lost 7 bases at V and 7 bases at J; junction bases unmatched: 5. Germline V gene lookup returns CDR1 MNHEY and CDR2 SMNVEV (reference sequence). CDR3: CASNTGGGGYTF. The DNA for the CDR3 is TGTGCCAGCAACACAGGGGGGGGTGGCTACACCTTC.

Many counts were recorded for this clonotype. The chain employs TRBV6-2 or TRBV6-3 and TRBJ2-3; no definite D call. The CDR3 contains 13 residues. Germline loops: CDR1 MNHEY, CDR2 SVGEGT. V dropped 5 bases and J dropped 2 bases, with 8 bases sitting between them. CDR3 region: CASSGWTTDTQYF. DNA for the CDR3: TGTGCCAGCAGTGGATGGACCACAGATACGCAGTATTTT.

This clonotype appeared many times. The chain carries TRBV12-3 or TRBV12-4 and TRBJ2-7, with 8 bases aligning to TRBD1. The CDR3 contains 16 residues. Trimming took 2 bases from V and 4 from J; bases not matched to a gene: 10. The chain's CDR3 is CASSLSFGQGFYEQYF. CDR3 in DNA: TGTGCCAGCAGTTTAAGTTTCGGACAGGGTTTTTACGAGCAGTACTTC.

This clonotype was detected ten times or more. This chain joins TRBV5-6 and TRBJ2-7; possibly TRBD2 for D (6 bases). The CDR3 has 16 amino acids. Germline lookup yields CDR1 SGHDT and CDR2 YYEEEE. V was trimmed by 0 bases and J by 0 bases, leaving 13 bases between them. The CDR3, as DNA: TGTGCCAGCAGCTTGGAAGCCGGGAGACTCTCCTACGAGCAGTACTTC. Amino acids: CASSLEAGRLSYEQYF.

This clonotype was counted at least ten times. The chain joins TRBV3-1 to TRBJ1-5; TRBD1 might be the D (5 bases). The V gene's germline CDR1 is LGHDT and CDR2 YNNKEL (reference sequence). Trimming pared 4 bases from V and 0 bases from J, leaving 7 bases between. The CDR3 extends over 14 amino acids. The CDR3 region is CASSRDYSNQPQHF. The CDR3 DNA reads TGTGCCAGCAGCCGGGACTATAGCAATCAGCCCCAGCATTTT.

This clonotype appeared many times. This chain links TRBV7-8 with TRBJ1-1; no clear D. The CDR3 totals 13 residues. CDR1 SGHVS and CDR2 FQNEAQ come from the germline V gene. V was clipped by 2 bases and J by 5 bases, with 9 bases between them. CDR3 nucleotides: TGTGCCAGCAGCTTAACGGGCGGGACTGAAGCTTTCTTT. Amino acids: CASSLTGGTEAFF.

At least ten counts were recorded for this clonotype. V and J are TRBV3-1 and TRBJ2-5; the match to TRBD1 covers 7 bases. Germline CDR1 and CDR2: LGHDT and YNNKEL (reference sequence). The trim removed 3 bases at V and 1 base at J, leaving 5 bases unmatched. The CDR3 consists of 15 residues. CDR3 sequence reads: CASSHGTESQETQYF. DNA of the CDR3: TGTGCCAGCAGCCACGGGACAGAGAGCCAAGAGACCCAGTACTTC.

This clonotype showed up many times. The chain has TRBV6-5 and TRBJ1-2, with D unclear. Germline V CDR1 and CDR2: MNHEY, SVGAGI. This CDR3 has 11 amino acids. CDR3 DNA: TGTGGAACAGTTGGGAACTATGGCTACACCTTC. It yields the protein CGTVGNYGYTF.

This clonotype came up many times. This chain connects TRBV12-3 or TRBV12-4 to TRBJ2-4; 12 positions agree with TRBD2. This CDR3 has 14 amino acids. Germline trimming cut 8 bases from V and 6 bases from J; bases unmatched to any gene: 5. CDR3 loop: CASRTSGTGNIQYF. CDR3 sequence (DNA): TGTGCCAGCCGGACTAGCGGGACTGGAAACATTCAGTACTTC.

This clonotype showed up many times. The rearrangement links TRBV18 to TRBJ1-1; D ambiguous. Germline V gives CDR1 KGHSH, CDR2 LQKENI. Trimming shortened V by 2 bases and J by 1 base, and 8 bases separated the two germline ends. The CDR3 length is 14 residues. The CDR3 sequence is CASSPTGENTEAFF. CDR3 nucleotides: TGTGCCAGCTCACCAACCGGGGAGAACACTGAAGCTTTCTTT.

Ten or more counts support this clonotype. The chain is built from TRBV12-3 or TRBV12-4 and TRBJ2-7; 15 nucleotides line up with TRBD2. This CDR3 region has 17 residues. J gave up 7 bases and V 5 bases, and 12 bases lay outside the gene matches. The DNA for the CDR3 is TGTGCCAGCAGTCCGCCTGGACTAGCGGGAGGGGGTTCGGAGCAGTACTTC. This encodes CASSPPGLAGGGSEQYF.

Ten or more counts support this clonotype. J is TRBJ2-7 and V is TRBV28; D is possibly TRBD2 (5 bases). Germline V gives CDR1 MDHEN, CDR2 SYDVKM. The CDR3 has 13 amino acids. Trimming pared 7 bases from V and 5 bases from J, leaving 15 bases between. The CDR3 here is CASNTGITHEQYF. CDR3 nucleotide sequence: TGTGCCAGCAACACGGGGATCACCCACGAGCAGTACTTC.

This clonotype was seen at least ten times. V and J are TRBV20-1 and TRBJ2-3; a weak D match, TRBD2 (6 bases). Germline values: CDR1 DFQATT, CDR2 SNEGSKA (reference sequence). CDR3 length: 14 amino acids. Trimming shortened V by 5 bases and J by 4 bases, and 16 bases separated the two germline ends. CDR3 amino acids: CSAGGGAGPDTQYF. The DNA for the CDR3 is TGCAGTGCTGGAGGAGGGGCGGGTCCAGATACGCAGTATTTT.